This T cell receptor (beta chain) was sequenced during a study of long-term antiretroviral therapy in people with HIV (dated by TCRdb to between 2021 and 2024). Regarding the complete study: The earliest samples were collected about a decade before the 2015 WHO recommendation for immediate ART, when ART was typically delayed until CD4 counts fell. Whether ART initiation and durable HIV suppression were associated with changes in peripheral blood TRB repertoire composition and diversity was tested in a retrospective serial study. A total of under 250 cryopreserved PBMC samples came from 25 to 35 adults with confirmed HIV infection and were collected serially over a mean of roughly six years (range 1-12). Among the approximately 27 participants with HIV, eleven to twelve were female. No cross-contamination during QIAcube processing was shown when test extractions of a monoclonal T-cell line were performed alongside about 33 polyclonal samples. What the study reported, not specific to this receptor: Starting ART was linked to a significant rise in TRB diversity, yet even with long-term ART the diversity remained significantly lower than in transplant donor controls. Narrower CDR3 length ranges were observed in HIV repertoires than in controls, and an antigen-experienced repertoire with only a slight naive shift after ART was suggested by the network structure. The samples were dated from about 2003 to 2017, and the ART regimens that were used may be less effective than current ART regimens. Owing to limited PBMC availability, only the TCR beta chain was sequenced, without alpha chain pairing. Unsorted PBMC were profiled instead of sorted CD4+ and CD8+ T cells because pre-ART samples had limited cell numbers. At every time point, the repertoire was dominated by expanded TRB clones first identified before ART initiation, although this dominance fluctuated and, in many PLHIV, declined after ART. Inferences about post-ART repertoire changes are limited because no data were available on ART adherence, viral resistance or therapy changes.

To note about this clone: This clone's antigen is unknown. No qualities accompany the bases; no much larger clone lies one base away.

The immunoSEQ hsTCRB v3.0 assay was used at survey level resolution to sequence the TRB variable region. TRB sequencing targeted a depth of 40,000-50,000 T-cell genomes per sample. TRB libraries were pooled and sequenced on an Illumina MiSeq using a v3 150-cycle kit. From the authors' description of their analysis: Repertoire analysis ran in R within a reproducible Nextflow workflow covering QC, data transformation and analysis. Custom analyses were implemented in LymphoSeq2, an R package for AIRR-Seq data exploration. A handful of samples that produced fewer than 5000 total TRB sequences were removed, so 180 or so HIV repertoires were analyzed. Among the approximately 190 retained HIV repertoires, some 60 were collected before ART initiation and approximately 130 after ART initiation. Repertoires were downsampled to 5000 TRB nucleotide sequences, and summary statistics were averaged over 100 downsampling iterations. The analysis kept only TRB sequences whose CDR3 regions were at least seven amino acids long. Diversity was assessed using a clonality score derived from Shannon entropy and using the Gini coefficient. In the repertoire networks, any two of the top 5000 CDR3 amino acid sequences were connected whenever the two sequences differed by an edit distance of one. For TRB CDR3 amino acid sequences, GLIPH2 was used to predict antigen specificity groups and MHC restriction. Known CMV, EBV, HIV or tissue antigen associations were flagged by matching CDR3 amino acid sequences against VDJdb and McPAS-TCR. Pre-ART, post-ART and control groups were compared with Wilcoxon signed-rank tests and Holm-Bonferroni correction. The source is immuneACCESS, and TCRdb retained only in-frame sequences with V and J called. Part of the clones is not carried over; for the studies checked, unresolved V genes explain less than half of this, and the remainder is unexplained. D and trimming come from the DNA, and the V and J calls and clone size come from that table. The sample yields approximately 17,000 clones; 78% were counted once. Together, the top ten hold less than 15% of the sample.

Relative to germline, V is 6 bases shorter and J is 0 bases shorter, with 13 bases between their ends. In the germline V gene, CDR1 corresponds to SNHLY and CDR2 to FYNNEI. The cysteine opens and the phenylalanine closes a CDR3 of 15 amino acids. Only CDR3 DNA remains: 45 bases, in frame from the first base. Inclusion was restricted to participants for whom at least one PBMC sample before ART initiation and at least two post-ART samples were available. Every participant with HIV received treatment in the United States of America. Cryopreserved samples of 1-10 million PBMC were thawed and washed before DNA extraction. At the time of the earliest PBMC sample, participants with HIV were aged between roughly 20 and 60 years. Each participant contributed PBMC samples from 1-4 timepoints before ART initiation and 2-8 timepoints after ART initiation, with a median of 7 samples. Serial HIV viral load, CD4+ T-cell count, ART history and demographic data were obtained for every participant. Using a Qiagen kit on a QIAcube, genomic DNA was extracted from unsorted PBMC, with samples processed in batches of 12.

The rearrangement combines TRBV2 with TRBJ2-3, with TRBD2 as a weak D call on 6 bases. This TCR was sampled from a woman between 40 and 55 years old with HIV. The sample consisted of unsorted PBMCs, taken about 3.2 years after starting antiretroviral therapy. CDR3 sequence: CASRLGLVSTDTQYF. The bases are TGTGCCAGCAGATTGGGACTCGTTAGCACAGATACGCAGTATTTT.